The 32 T cell receptor beta chains below come from one sample, sequenced in a study of beta chain features in type 1 diabetes listed by TCRdb under 2018. The library was made by the immunoSEQ multiplex PCR assay. The High Capacity cDNA Reverse Transcription Kit was used to reverse transcribe all of the isolated RNA, meaning that expressed TCRB transcripts were what got sequenced. The immuneACCESS repertoire file appears here via TCRdb, limited to in-frame rearrangements. These files lack a portion of the clones; in checked studies, under half of the deficit traces to unresolved V genes, and the cause of the others is not known. The table for this sample lists hundreds of thousands of clones; 15% to 17% of them were counted only once. The ten top clones hold about 0.097% of the sample. The sequenced sample consisted of naive CD4+ T cells from blood. The sample's cell subset or site label, in plain terms: true naive CD4+ T cells. All receptors derive from a young man in good health.

Only a few counts were recorded for this clone. The rearrangement joins TRBV5-1 to TRBJ1-4; 7 bases are a match to TRBD1. The V segment lost 4 bases and the J segment 4 bases; nucleotides outside the gene matches: 1. Germline lookup yields CDR1 SGHRS and CDR2 YFSETQ. The CDR3 is made up of 13 amino acids. The CDR3 region has the DNA TGCGCCAGCAGCCGGGACAGTAATGAAAAACTGTTTTTT. Protein product: CASSRDSNEKLFF.

The chain recombines TRBV19 with TRBJ2-1, with 11 bases fitting TRBD2. Germline trimming cut 10 bases from V and 9 bases from J; bases unmatched to any gene: 11. CDR3 length: 14 amino acids. Per the germline V gene, CDR1 is LNHDA and CDR2 is SQIVND (reference sequence). CDR3 region: CANLSSGRKGEQFF. The CDR3 coding sequence is TGTGCCAACCTTTCTAGCGGGAGGAAGGGTGAGCAGTTCTTC.

The rearrangement joins TRBV7-9 to TRBJ2-7; TRBD2 might be the D (5 bases). Trimming removed 6 bases at V and 7 bases at J, with 16 bases between. The CDR3 is 13 amino acids. Per germline, CDR1 SEHNR and CDR2 FQNEAQ (reference sequence). CDR3 sequence reads: CASRPGISAEQYF. The CDR3, as DNA: TGTGCCAGCAGACCCGGGATCTCAGCGGAGCAGTACTTC.

V gene TRBV12-5 combines with J gene TRBJ2-1, with 10 positions matching TRBD2. J lost 6 bases, V lost 6 bases, and 14 bases had no gene match. This CDR3 contains 17 residues. In germline, CDR1 is LGHNT, CDR2 FRNRAP. The CDR3 reads CASGLPSGGAPANEQFF. CDR3 DNA sequence: TGTGCTAGTGGCCTCCCCAGCGGGGGGGCCCCCGCCAATGAGCAGTTCTTC.

This clone was seen only a few times. In the same sample, other DNA sequences code for this CDR3. The genes are TRBV29-1 and TRBJ2-7, with D perhaps TRBD1 (5 bases). The CDR3 runs to 12 residues. Trimming took 4 bases from V and 2 from J, leaving 9 bases between them. Germline V gene lookup returns CDR1 SQVTM and CDR2 ANQGSEA. The DNA for the CDR3 is TGCAGCGTTGTGGGGCAAACCTACGAGCAGTACTTC. Its translation is CSVVGQTYEQYF.

This clone was seen many times. The chain combines TRBV13 with TRBJ1-3, with unresolved D. The CDR3 has 12 residues. Germline assignment: CDR1 PRHDT and CDR2 FYEKMQ (reference sequence). V lost 8 bases and J 1 base, leaving 6 bases between the germline ends. CDR3 protein: CASSPSGNTIYF. The CDR3, as DNA: TGTGCCAGCTCCCCTTCTGGAAACACCATATATTTT.

This clone was found a few times. The V call is TRBV7-3, the J call TRBJ1-3, with 7 positions matching TRBD1. The CDR3 is 16 residues long. V lost 5 bases to trimming and J lost 0 bases; unmatched junction nucleotides: 7. The germline CDR1 and CDR2 sequences are SGHTA and FQGTGA. CDR3 coding DNA: TGTGCCAGCAGCGAACAGGGGCCGTCCTCTGGAAACACCATATATTTT. This encodes CASSEQGPSSGNTIYF.

Points on this clone: A much larger clone sits a single nucleotide away, making a read error possible. V gene TRBV7-8 combines with J gene TRBJ2-5; D call uncertain. The V and J ends lost 4 bases and 1 base respectively, with 1 base between them. Germline lookup yields CDR1 SGHVS and CDR2 FQNEAQ. CDR3 size: 11 residues. The CDR3 sequence: CASSSQETQYF. Here the CDR3 DNA reads TGTGCCAGCAGCTCCCAAGAGACCCAGTACTTC.

In nucleotides, the CDR3 is TGTGCCAGCGGAGGGAGCCAGCCCCAGCATTTT. It codes for CASGGSQPQHF. The chain employs TRBV6-6 and TRBJ1-5; D remains ambiguous. The CDR3 is made up of 11 amino acids. Germline V lookup: CDR1 MNHNY, CDR2 SVGAGI (reference sequence). V dropped 8 bases and J dropped 7 bases, with 9 bases sitting between them.

The chain has TRBV25-1 and TRBJ2-7, with 9 bases matching TRBD1. Losses at the gene ends were 4 bases for V and 5 bases for J; bases not matched to a gene: 6. The CDR3 runs 14 residues. The germline gives CDR1 MGHDK, CDR2 SYGVNS. Here the CDR3 DNA reads TGTGCCAGCAGTGCGGGACAGGGTTTCGACGAGCAGTACTTC. It codes for CASSAGQGFDEQYF.

The chain uses TRBV5-1 and TRBJ2-1; D is perhaps TRBD1 (6 bases). The CDR3 is 15 residues long. CDR1 is SGHRS and CDR2 is YFSETQ in the germline V gene. The V end lost 0 bases, the J end lost 6 bases, and 13 bases lay between the germline ends. The CDR3 nucleotides are TGCGCCAGCAGCTTGGTGGCAGGGGCGGGCAATGAGCAGTTCTTC. It codes for CASSLVAGAGNEQFF.

This clone was seen only a few times. The J gene is TRBJ2-3, the V gene TRBV5-6; D call uncertain. V gave up 0 bases and J gave up 0 bases, with 8 bases separating them. This CDR3 region has 15 residues. The germline V gene encodes CDR1 SGHDT and CDR2 YYEEEE. The CDR3 is CASSLVPGSTDTQYF. For the CDR3, the DNA is TGTGCCAGCAGCTTGGTTCCAGGCAGCACAGATACGCAGTATTTT.

The chain recombines TRBV2 with TRBJ1-5; 7 nucleotides agree with TRBD1. The CDR3 runs 15 residues. V gave up 5 bases and J gave up 2 bases; unmatched junction bases: 6. Germline V gene data show CDR1 as SNHLY and CDR2 as FYNNEI. The CDR3 DNA reads TGTGCCAGCAGTCGCGACAGGGTTGGCAATCAGCCCCAGCATTTT. It encodes CASSRDRVGNQPQHF.

This clone was counted between two and nine times. The chain links TRBV6-5 to TRBJ1-1; perhaps TRBD1 as D (6 bases). Trimming shortened V by 6 bases and J by 7 bases, and 15 bases separated the two germline ends. Germline V CDR1 and CDR2: MNHEY, SVGAGI. The CDR3 runs 13 residues. The CDR3 bases are TGTGCCAGCAGGGAGGGGGGGCATGGTGAAGCTTTCTTT. Translated: CASREGGHGEAFF.

In its sample, this clone was seen a few times. The CDR3 here is CSVVRSDRGDPEAFF. The CDR3 DNA is TGCAGCGTTGTAAGGTCCGACAGGGGAGACCCTGAAGCTTTCTTT. V gene TRBV29-1 combines with J gene TRBJ1-1; 8 nucleotides line up with TRBD1. Per germline, CDR1 SQVTM and CDR2 ANQGSEA. J gave up 6 bases and V 4 bases, and 13 bases lay outside the gene matches. The CDR3 length is 15 residues.

There are a few counts of this clone. This specimen includes other DNA sequences encoding the same CDR3. V is TRBV29-1 and J is TRBJ1-1; perhaps TRBD1 as D (6 bases). Germline-derived CDR1 and CDR2 are SQVTM and ANQGSEA. CDR3 size: 12 residues. V was cut by 4 bases and J by 5 bases, with 11 bases left in between. The CDR3 loop reads CSVGQGRTEAFF. CDR3 in DNA: TGCAGCGTTGGGCAGGGGAGGACTGAAGCTTTCTTT.

In DNA form, the CDR3 reads TGTGCCAGCAGCCCCCTGGACAGGGGAAAACTCGGCTACACCTTC. Amino acids: CASSPLDRGKLGYTF. V gene TRBV7-2 combines with J gene TRBJ1-2; TRBD1 matches 9 bases. Germline assignment: CDR1 SGHTA and CDR2 FQGNSA. CDR3 size: 15 residues. V lost 5 bases, J lost 8 bases, and 12 bases stayed unmatched.

The J gene is TRBJ2-3, the V gene TRBV5-6, with D hard to call. Germline V gene sequence: CDR1 SGHDT, CDR2 YYEEEE. Trimming took off 0 bases at V and 6 bases at J, with 5 bases between the two ends. The length of the CDR3 is 12 residues. CDR3 DNA sequence: TGTGCCAGCAGCTTGGCAGCGGATACGCAGTATTTT. Translated: CASSLAADTQYF.

V gene TRBV2 combines with J gene TRBJ1-5; TRBD1 matches 8 bases. The CDR3 runs to 16 residues. The junction had 12 bases not matched to a gene; V was cut back by 8 bases and J by 3 bases. From germline, CDR1 is SNHLY and CDR2 FYNNEI. CDR3 DNA: TGTGCCAGCGGGGGACAGGTAGGGTGGATCAATCAGCCCCAGCATTTT. This encodes CASGGQVGWINQPQHF.

This clone was picked up a small number of times. The chain carries TRBV23-1 and TRBJ1-5; D gene ambiguous. TRBV23-1 is classed as an ORF, of uncertain function. The V end lost 8 bases, the J end lost 2 bases, and 16 bases lay between the germline ends. The CDR3 spans 15 residues. CDR3 in DNA: TGCGCCAGCCTCCGTCCCGTACACGGCAATCAGCCCCAGCATTTT. Amino acid sequence: CASLRPVHGNQPQHF.

This clone was seen a few times. In the same sample, other DNA sequences code for this CDR3. This chain links TRBV5-4 with TRBJ1-1; no reliable D call. Germline loops: CDR1 SGHNT, CDR2 YYREEE (reference sequence). The CDR3 length is 11 residues. V lost 1 base and J lost 2, with 0 bases in between. CDR3 in DNA: TGTGCCAGCAGCTTGAACACTGAAGCTTTCTTT. Its translation is CASSLNTEAFF.

The table lists this clone with a few counts. V usage is TRBV27 and J usage is TRBJ1-2; TRBD1 matches at 10 bases. This CDR3 comprises 15 residues. After removal of 4 bases from V and 2 bases from J, the junction contained 4 bases not matched to a gene. CDR1 and CDR2 from the germline V gene are MNHEY and SMNVEV (reference sequence). The CDR3 sequence is CASSSPGQGNYGYTF. The CDR3 DNA reads TGTGCCAGCAGTTCACCGGGACAGGGGAACTATGGCTACACCTTC.

This clone has just one count. The CDR3 sequence is CASSPTGQGLVTNEKLFF. In nucleotides, the CDR3 is TGTGCCAGCAGCCCTACCGGACAGGGGCTTGTTACTAATGAAAAACTGTTTTTT. The J gene is TRBJ1-4, the V gene TRBV5-6, with 9 bases that match TRBD1. The CDR3 covers 18 residues. The junction had 12 bases not matched to a gene; V was cut back by 4 bases and J by 2 bases. CDR1 SGHDT and CDR2 YYEEEE come from the germline V gene.

This rearrangement joins TRBV11-3 to TRBJ1-2; the D gene is possibly TRBD1 (5 bases). The CDR3 runs to 16 residues. Germline lookup yields CDR1 SGHNT and CDR2 YENEEA. The V gene lost 0 bases and the J gene lost 4 bases, with 15 bases spanning the gap. Here the CDR3 reads CASSLDRMGRSYGYTF. CDR3 nucleotide sequence: TGTGCCAGCAGCTTAGACCGGATGGGACGGAGCTATGGCTACACCTTC.

CDR3 sequence: CASLGSGYYEQYF. CDR3 bases: TGCGCCAGCCTCGGTTCGGGGTACTACGAGCAGTACTTC. The chain carries TRBV5-1 and TRBJ2-7, with D tentatively TRBD2 (5 bases). V lost 7 bases to trimming and J lost 3 bases, with 14 bases between them. This CDR3 contains 13 residues. The germline V gene has CDR1 SGHRS and CDR2 YFSETQ.

This sequence joins TRBV7-2 and TRBJ2-7; D gene uncertain. The CDR3 runs to 14 residues. With 5 bases removed from V and 4 bases from J, the gap between germline ends came to 15 bases. Germline V CDR1 and CDR2: SGHTA, FQGNSA. The chain's CDR3 is CASSPPSRGYEQYF. CDR3 in DNA: TGTGCCAGCAGCCCCCCATCCAGAGGATACGAGCAGTACTTC.

This clone came up a few times. The genes are TRBV7-2 and TRBJ1-2; 9 bases map to TRBD1. CDR1 and CDR2 (germline): SGHTA, FQGNSA. This CDR3 is built from 15 residues. The V gene end was trimmed by 4 bases and the J gene end by 6 bases; junction bases not matched to a gene: 9. CDR3 DNA sequence: TGTGCCAGCAGCTCATCGACAGGGGGTGTCAATGGCTACACCTTC. Amino acid sequence: CASSSSTGGVNGYTF. Using reference TRBV7-2 and TRBJ1-2 for the parts outside the CDR3, the full variable domain is GAGVSQSPSNKVTEKGKDVELRCDPISGHTALYWYRQSLGQGLEFLIYFQGNSAPDKSGLPSDRFSAERTGGSVSTLTIQRTQQEDSAVYLCASSSSTGGVNGYTFGSGTRLTVV.

This sequence joins TRBV6-5 and TRBJ1-5; 8 bases agree with TRBD1. The germline CDR1 and CDR2 sequences are MNHEY and SVGAGI. Trimming at V came to 0 bases and at J to 7 bases, leaving 5 bases not matched to a gene. The CDR3 spans 15 residues. CDR3 DNA sequence: TGTGCCAGCAGTTACTCGAACAGGGGGGGACAGCCCCAGCATTTT. This sequence encodes CASSYSNRGGQPQHF.

Here the CDR3 DNA reads TGTGCCTGGGGACATCTTGCCCCGAACACTGAAGCTTTCTTT. Residues: CAWGHLAPNTEAFF. The chain employs TRBV30 and TRBJ1-1; D is perhaps TRBD1 (5 bases). Germline V gives CDR1 GTSNPN, CDR2 SVGIG (reference sequence). With 5 bases removed from V and 1 base from J, the gap between germline ends came to 14 bases. The CDR3 has 14 residues.

This clone was recorded a few times. V and J are TRBV7-3 and TRBJ2-1; TRBD2 agrees at 9 bases. CDR1 is SGHTA, CDR2 FQGTGA, per germline. Trimming removed 5 bases from V and 7 bases from J; junction bases left unmatched: 9. The CDR3 has 15 residues. The CDR3 coding sequence is TGTGCCAGCAGCCCTGGGCTAGCGGGACCTAATGAGCAGTTCTTC. Its translation: CASSPGLAGPNEQFF.

The rearrangement joins TRBV7-9 to TRBJ1-1; unclear D gene. The CDR3 extends over 14 amino acids. V was pared by 1 base and J by 7 bases, with 13 bases between. Germline values: CDR1 SEHNR, CDR2 FQNEAQ (reference sequence). CDR3 in DNA: TGTGCCAGCAGCTTAGGGTCAACCGGAGATGAAGCTTTCTTT. Residues: CASSLGSTGDEAFF.

There are a few counts of this clone. J is TRBJ1-1 and V is TRBV27; unclear D gene. This CDR3 contains 13 residues. Per germline, CDR1 MNHEY and CDR2 SMNVEV (reference sequence). V was cut by 2 bases and J by 7 bases, with 11 bases left in between. The CDR3 spells CASSLRIGSEAFF. In DNA, the CDR3 is TGTGCCAGCAGTTTAAGAATCGGCAGTGAAGCTTTCTTT.